These T cell receptor beta chains were read from a single sample in a study of graft-versus-host responses after intestinal transplantation. Repertoires were generated with immunoSEQ multiplex PCR, while TCRdb's copy carries only in-frame clones and drops some. Altogether 80,000 to 100,000 clones are present, around 90% being singletons, with the ten largest covering around 0.17%. For these receptors, no antigen is known. Sequencing used unstimulated CD4+ T cells sorted from spleen or lymph node cells, obtained before intestinal transplant. The source of these receptors is a human donor who received an intestinal transplant. Each CDR3 is given with its conserved first and last residue. Each record gives: V gene, D gene, clone size, J gene, CDR3 DNA, CDR3 protein. D genes are given only for firm matches. Part of the rows lack a size; the others show once, few, many or a class for expanded clones.

v_gene: TRBV5-1; d_gene: TRBD2; abundance: few; j_gene: TRBJ2-2; CDR3nt: TGCGCCAGCAGCTTAGTAGCGGGAGGGCCGAGTACCGGGGAGCTGTTTTTT; CDR3aa: CASSLVAGGPSTGELFF
v_gene: TRBV7-2; d_gene: -; abundance: -; j_gene: TRBJ2-1; CDR3nt: TGTGCCAGCAAGACGGGAAGCTCCTACAATGAGCAGTTCTTC; CDR3aa: CASKTGSSYNEQFF
v_gene: TRBV2; d_gene: TRBD1; abundance: -; j_gene: TRBJ1-1; CDR3nt: TGTGCCAGCAGTGGCGAACAGGGGGCTAGGACTGAAGCTTTCTTT; CDR3aa: CASSGEQGARTEAFF
v_gene: TRBV5-1; d_gene: -; abundance: once; j_gene: TRBJ1-1; CDR3nt: TGCGCCAGCAGCTTGGCCGGAGGAGGGACTGAAGCTTTCTTT; CDR3aa: CASSLAGGGTEAFF
v_gene: TRBV18; d_gene: TRBD2; abundance: -; j_gene: TRBJ2-7; CDR3nt: TGTGCCAGCTCACCACCCGGGACTAGGACCTACGAGCAGTACTTC; CDR3aa: CASSPPGTRTYEQYF
v_gene: TRBV5-6; d_gene: TRBD1; abundance: once; j_gene: TRBJ1-2; CDR3nt: TGTGCCAGCAGCTTGAGGCCCGGGACAGGGCCATTCTATGGCTACACCTTC; CDR3aa: CASSLRPGTGPFYGYTF
v_gene: TRBV5-1; d_gene: TRBD1; abundance: -; j_gene: TRBJ1-1; CDR3nt: TGCGCCAGCAGCGGGGGACAGCGGTCGAACACTGAAGCTTTCTTT; CDR3aa: CASSGGQRSNTEAFF
v_gene: TRBV2; d_gene: TRBD1; abundance: -; j_gene: TRBJ1-1; CDR3nt: TGTGCCAGCAGTGCTCCCGGGACAGGGGGCACTGAAGCTTTCTTT; CDR3aa: CASSAPGTGGTEAFF
v_gene: TRBV5-1; d_gene: -; abundance: few; j_gene: TRBJ1-1; CDR3nt: TGCGCCAGCAGCAAAGATATGACAGTGAACACTGAAGCTTTCTTT; CDR3aa: CASSKDMTVNTEAFF
v_gene: TRBV5-6; d_gene: -; abundance: -; j_gene: TRBJ2-5; CDR3nt: TGTGCCAGCAGCTTCGTTCAGGGCTTAGAGACCCAGTACTTC; CDR3aa: CASSFVQGLETQYF
v_gene: TRBV6-5; d_gene: -; abundance: -; j_gene: TRBJ2-6; CDR3nt: TGTGCCAGCAGTTATTCGGGAACTGGGGCCAACGTCCTGACTTTC; CDR3aa: CASSYSGTGANVLTF
v_gene: TRBV7-9; d_gene: TRBD1; abundance: -; j_gene: TRBJ1-1; CDR3nt: TGTGCCAGCAGCCCGCAGGGGGGGAACACTGAAGCTTTCTTT; CDR3aa: CASSPQGGNTEAFF
v_gene: TRBV6-5; d_gene: TRBD1; abundance: -; j_gene: TRBJ2-3; CDR3nt: TGTGCCAGCAGTTTAAGGGACAGGTTAACAGATACGCAGTATTTT; CDR3aa: CASSLRDRLTDTQYF
v_gene: TRBV6-1; d_gene: -; abundance: -; j_gene: TRBJ2-5; CDR3nt: TGTGCCAGCAGCCAGATTCAAGAGACCCAGTACTTC; CDR3aa: CASSQIQETQYF
v_gene: TRBV2; d_gene: TRBD1; abundance: -; j_gene: TRBJ2-3; CDR3nt: TGTGCCAGCAGCCGACAGGGAAACACAGATACGCAGTATTTT; CDR3aa: CASSRQGNTDTQYF
v_gene: TRBV7-8; d_gene: TRBD1; abundance: -; j_gene: TRBJ2-7; CDR3nt: TGTGCCAGCAGCTTGGAGACAGGGGGTAGAATTCGGACCTACGAGCAGTACTTC; CDR3aa: CASSLETGGRIRTYEQYF
v_gene: TRBV5-6; d_gene: TRBD2; abundance: once; j_gene: TRBJ2-1; CDR3nt: TGTGCCAGCAGCTTGACTAGCGGGAGGGCCCCTTACAATGAGCAGTTCTTC; CDR3aa: CASSLTSGRAPYNEQFF
v_gene: TRBV5-6; d_gene: -; abundance: -; j_gene: TRBJ1-1; CDR3nt: TGTGCCAGCAGCTTACGGGCAGGGGAGATGACTGAAGCTTTCTTT; CDR3aa: CASSLRAGEMTEAFF